These T cell receptor beta chains were read from a single sample in a study of shared clonotypes between healthy human individuals. Clones were read by immunoSEQ multiplex PCR, and TCRdb kept only the in-frame ones, dropping some. The data contain around 2,000,000 clones, less than 95% of them seen just once; the ten biggest clones take up less than 1.5%. The specimen sequenced was naive CD8+ T cells sorted from blood. These receptors all come from a man aged 18 to 30 in good health. Both conserved end residues are part of each CDR3. Fields, in order: D gene, clone size, V gene, CDR3 protein. D genes are given only for firm matches. Size values are once, few and many counts, or a class for expanded clones, and some rows have none.

d_call: .; clone_size: .; v_call: TRBV5-4; cdr3_aa: CASSTREGNTIYF
d_call: TRBD2; clone_size: .; v_call: TRBV18; cdr3_aa: CASSPPDWEGQFDEQFF
d_call: .; clone_size: .; v_call: TRBV13; cdr3_aa: CASSFNTGELFF
d_call: TRBD2; clone_size: .; v_call: TRBV2; cdr3_aa: CASDGTSGNTGELFF
d_call: TRBD2; clone_size: .; v_call: TRBV27; cdr3_aa: CASTHGLAGGGGPDNEQFF
d_call: TRBD2; clone_size: .; v_call: TRBV29-1; cdr3_aa: CSVGGIAGAPSTDTQYF
d_call: .; clone_size: .; v_call: TRBV4-3; cdr3_aa: CASSPTFSGNYGYTF
d_call: .; clone_size: .; v_call: TRBV14; cdr3_aa: CASSTGPSTDTQYF
d_call: .; clone_size: .; v_call: TRBV7-9; cdr3_aa: CASSLAGGPFAKNIQYF
d_call: TRBD2; clone_size: .; v_call: TRBV27; cdr3_aa: CASSRLQGLAGETQYF
d_call: TRBD1; clone_size: .; v_call: TRBV10-1; cdr3_aa: CASRQGTDSYEQYF
d_call: .; clone_size: .; v_call: TRBV5-6; cdr3_aa: CASSLGEKLFF
d_call: .; clone_size: .; v_call: TRBV25-1; cdr3_aa: CASSSSGSGPATNEKLFF
d_call: .; clone_size: few; v_call: TRBV11-2; cdr3_aa: CASSPVGSGLNGYTF
d_call: TRBD1; clone_size: once; v_call: TRBV30; cdr3_aa: CAWSGQGYEQYF
d_call: .; clone_size: .; v_call: TRBV13; cdr3_aa: CASGIRQVGETQYF
d_call: .; clone_size: .; v_call: TRBV6-5; cdr3_aa: CASSYYRFGEQYF
d_call: .; clone_size: .; v_call: TRBV6-6; cdr3_aa: CASSYSEGGDGYTF
d_call: .; clone_size: .; v_call: TRBV7-9; cdr3_aa: CASTSYMGAVQETQYF
d_call: TRBD1; clone_size: .; v_call: TRBV5-1; cdr3_aa: CASSINHRQGQDNTEAFF
d_call: TRBD2; clone_size: once; v_call: TRBV6-1; cdr3_aa: CASSERYPGGSFQETQYF
d_call: TRBD1; clone_size: .; v_call: TRBV2; cdr3_aa: CASSDWTGAYNEQFF
d_call: .; clone_size: .; v_call: TRBV9; cdr3_aa: CASSVDFRVGTHTGELFF
d_call: .; clone_size: .; v_call: TRBV27; cdr3_aa: CASSPTGYSYEQYF
d_call: .; clone_size: .; v_call: TRBV27; cdr3_aa: CASSLIGEEQYF
d_call: .; clone_size: .; v_call: TRBV12-2; cdr3_aa: CASRLELEGGMVSNQPQHF
d_call: TRBD1; clone_size: .; v_call: TRBV5-1; cdr3_aa: CASRDRFSGANVLTF
d_call: .; clone_size: .; v_call: TRBV7-2; cdr3_aa: CASSLPLSGPSSYEQYF
d_call: .; clone_size: .; v_call: TRBV4-1; cdr3_aa: CASSQVVTAYNEQFF
d_call: TRBD2; clone_size: .; v_call: TRBV9; cdr3_aa: CASSVASGGAVETQYF
d_call: TRBD1; clone_size: .; v_call: TRBV13; cdr3_aa: CASSPPGTANTGELFF
d_call: .; clone_size: .; v_call: TRBV7-9; cdr3_aa: CASSLIGGDSGNTIYF
d_call: TRBD1; clone_size: .; v_call: TRBV27; cdr3_aa: CASSPRQGRPYEQYF
d_call: .; clone_size: .; v_call: TRBV7-8; cdr3_aa: CASSLAEGVDTEAFF
d_call: .; clone_size: .; v_call: TRBV11-1; cdr3_aa: CASSLDSGGSNYGYTF
d_call: TRBD1; clone_size: .; v_call: TRBV27; cdr3_aa: CASTDRGSYEQYF
d_call: .; clone_size: .; v_call: TRBV30; cdr3_aa: CAWRTGWTYEQYF
d_call: .; clone_size: .; v_call: TRBV11-2; cdr3_aa: CASSVLPRVGEQYF
d_call: .; clone_size: .; v_call: TRBV9; cdr3_aa: CASSVEGSDYEQYF
d_call: TRBD1; clone_size: .; v_call: TRBV9; cdr3_aa: CASSVGGTANSPLHF
d_call: TRBD1; clone_size: .; v_call: TRBV9; cdr3_aa: CASSVGTGPYEQYF
d_call: TRBD1; clone_size: .; v_call: TRBV6-1; cdr3_aa: CASSDRDRGPYEQYF
d_call: TRBD2; clone_size: .; v_call: TRBV27; cdr3_aa: CASSLRGSGSGYEQYF
d_call: .; clone_size: .; v_call: TRBV5-1; cdr3_aa: CASSLEGQGYEQYF
d_call: TRBD2; clone_size: .; v_call: TRBV11-2; cdr3_aa: CASDWLAGVSGELFF